The 22 T cell receptor beta chains below come from one sample, sequenced in a study of vaccination effects on CD4 cells after COVID-19. No antigen is known for these receptors. Clones were sequenced by immunoSEQ multiplex PCR, and TCRdb holds only the in-frame ones, with some missing. Among 35,000 to 45,000 clones listed, 60% to 80% were seen once. Ahead of sequencing, the ViraFEST assay grew antigen-specific CD4+ T cells using viral peptide pools. It was after approximately 11 days of culture that CD4+ T cells were isolated. The study found no prior SARS-CoV-2 infection in the vaccine recipients, who tested negative for nucleocapsid antibodies. The sample here was CD4+ T cells from PBMCs cultured with HCoV-OC43 spike peptides, taken before COVID-19 vaccination. Indicated subset: HCoV-OC43 spike overlapping peptide pool stimulation. The source is a human donor who received a COVID-19 vaccine.

This clone was seen once. This chain uses TRBV6-1 with TRBJ1-5; D gene uncertain. V shed 2 bases and J shed 7 bases, with 9 bases lying between them. The CDR3 is 13 amino acids. Germline CDR1 and CDR2: MNHNS and SASEGT. CDR3 in amino acids: CASSEITEQPQHF. Here the CDR3 DNA reads TGTGCCAGCAGTGAAATAACAGAGCAGCCCCAGCATTTT.

CDR3 region: CASSVLREGYFGNTIYF. The CDR3 DNA reads as TGTGCCAGCAGCGTACTCCGGGAAGGGTACTTTGGAAACACCATATATTTT. The V and J genes are TRBV9 and TRBJ1-3; unclear D gene. V lost 1 base to trimming and J lost 3 bases, with 17 bases between them. This CDR3 is built from 17 residues. Per the germline V gene, CDR1 is SGDLS and CDR2 is YYNGEE.

This chain connects TRBV2 to TRBJ2-7, with D possibly TRBD1 on 6 matching bases. This CDR3 region has 15 residues. Trimming took 1 base from V and 3 from J, leaving 13 bases between them. Germline V CDR1 and CDR2: SNHLY, FYNNEI. This CDR3 reads CASSEGLGGFYEQYF. The CDR3 DNA reads TGTGCCAGCAGTGAAGGCTTAGGGGGTTTCTACGAGCAGTACTTC.

The gene calls are TRBV7-2 and TRBJ1-3; no firm D call. The germline gives CDR1 SGHTA, CDR2 FQGNSA. The germline V and J ends were trimmed by 2 bases and 0 bases, with 5 bases remaining between them. This CDR3 has 14 residues. In nucleotides, the CDR3 is TGTGCCAGCAGCTTATTCCACTCTGGAAACACCATATATTTT. Translating it yields CASSLFHSGNTIYF.

V gene TRBV7-9 combines with J gene TRBJ1-1; no clear D. Deletions cut 2 bases from V and 6 bases from J, with 10 bases between. Germline values: CDR1 SEHNR, CDR2 FQNEAQ (reference sequence). CDR3 length equals 13 residues. The CDR3 nucleotides read TGTGCCAGCAGCTTACTCGCCGGAGCTGAAGCTTTCTTT. Its protein is CASSLLAGAEAFF.

The rearrangement links TRBV6-6 to TRBJ2-7; maybe TRBD1 (5 bases). This CDR3 is 15 amino acids long. Deletions cut 0 bases from V and 5 bases from J, with 14 bases between. Germline lookup yields CDR1 MNHNY and CDR2 SVGAGI (reference sequence). CDR3 DNA sequence: TGTGCCAGCAGTTACTCTGACAGACCAGGAAACGAGCAGTACTTC. Its protein is CASSYSDRPGNEQYF.

J is TRBJ2-7 and V is TRBV6-5; the D is unclear. Trimming took 0 bases from V and 5 from J, leaving 11 bases between them. Germline loops: CDR1 MNHEY, CDR2 SVGAGI. The CDR3 has 14 residues. The CDR3 bases are TGTGCCAGCAGTTACTCTCGGGTAGGGCACGAGCAGTACTTC. Amino acid sequence: CASSYSRVGHEQYF.

V usage is TRBV6-6 and J usage is TRBJ2-1; 11 bases are a match to TRBD2. The CDR3 consists of 15 residues. V dropped 6 bases and J dropped 7; count of bases not matched to a gene: 8. CDR1 is MNHNY, CDR2 SVGAGI, per germline (reference sequence). The CDR3 spells CASRDRLAGLNEQFF. The CDR3 region has the DNA TGTGCCAGCAGAGACAGACTAGCGGGGTTGAATGAGCAGTTCTTC.

There are a few counts of this clone. The rearrangement links TRBV4-2 to TRBJ2-7; TRBD2 aligns across 11 bases. Germline CDR1 is LGHNA and CDR2 is YNFKEQ. This CDR3 is built from 15 residues. Trimming took 3 bases from V and 3 from J; bases not matched to a gene: 4. CDR3 amino acids: CASSQGGLADYEQYF. CDR3 DNA sequence: TGTGCCAGCAGCCAGGGGGGACTAGCGGACTACGAGCAGTACTTC.

CDR3 sequence: CASSFSGGVVTDTQYF. Here the CDR3 DNA reads TGCGCCAGCAGCTTTAGCGGGGGAGTTGTGACAGATACGCAGTATTTT. This sequence joins TRBV5-1 and TRBJ2-3, with 9 bases aligning to TRBD2. This CDR3 region has 16 residues. After removal of 2 bases from V and 3 bases from J, the junction contained 7 bases not matched to a gene. Germline values: CDR1 SGHRS, CDR2 YFSETQ.

The rearrangement joins TRBV7-8 to TRBJ1-2; no clear D. CDR3 length: 14 residues. CDR1 and CDR2 from the germline V gene are SGHVS and FQNEAQ. With 5 bases removed from V and 7 bases from J, the gap between germline ends came to 17 bases. The DNA of the CDR3 is TGTGCCAGCAGCCACGCCGTGGGCTGGGCTGGCTACACCTTC. It translates to CASSHAVGWAGYTF.

This chain links TRBV4-1 with TRBJ2-3, with D possibly being TRBD1 (5 bases). Trimming removed 2 bases from V and 0 bases from J, with 15 bases in between. This CDR3 is built from 17 residues. CDR1 MGHRA and CDR2 YSYEKL come from the germline V gene. CDR3 residues: CASSQTPRTTSTDTQYF. In DNA, the CDR3 is TGCGCCAGCAGCCAAACCCCCCGGACAACGAGCACAGATACGCAGTATTTT.

This chain joins TRBV5-1 and TRBJ1-4; 7 bases map to TRBD1. CDR3 length equals 15 residues. Germline CDR1 SGHRS, CDR2 YFSETQ. Trimming cost V 4 bases and J 8 bases; bases outside gene matches: 11. CDR3 DNA: TGCGCCAGCAGCCGGACCGGGGACAGTAGGGAAAAACTGTTTTTT. It specifies CASSRTGDSREKLFF. Using reference TRBV5-1 and TRBJ1-4 for the parts outside the CDR3, the full variable domain is KAGVTQTPRYLIKTRGQQVTLSCSPISGHRSVSWYQQTPGQGLQFLFEYFSETQRNKGNFPGRFSGRQFSNSRSEMNVSTLELGDSALYLCASSRTGDSREKLFFGSGTQLSVL.

The genes are TRBV4-2 and TRBJ2-1; a weak D match, TRBD1 (6 bases). There are 15 residues in the CDR3. Germline loops: CDR1 LGHNA, CDR2 YNFKEQ. The ends were cut back, 0 bases at V and 4 bases at J, with 10 bases in the middle. CDR3 sequence (DNA): TGTGCCAGCAGCCAAGAGCCTCAGGGGTACAATGAGCAGTTCTTC. This gives the protein CASSQEPQGYNEQFF.

The V gene is TRBV6-5, the J gene TRBJ2-3; 7 nucleotides agree with TRBD2. CDR1 is MNHEY, CDR2 SVGAGI, per germline. Trimming cost V 8 bases and J 1 base; bases outside gene matches: 3. This CDR3 contains 13 residues. In DNA, the CDR3 is TGTGCCAGCCTAGCGGCGGGCACAGATACGCAGTATTTT. Translation: CASLAAGTDTQYF.

The genes are TRBV5-1 and TRBJ2-7; no clear D gene. In germline, CDR1 is SGHRS, CDR2 YFSETQ. The CDR3 has 15 residues. Trimming left V 5 bases short and J 1 base short, with 16 bases between. The CDR3 DNA reads as TGCGCCAGCAGATTTCGGAGTACAGCATCCTACGAGCAGTACTTC. This sequence encodes CASRFRSTASYEQYF.

The chain has TRBV3-1 (or the pseudogene TRBV3-2) and TRBJ2-1; no clear D gene. The CDR3 is made up of 12 amino acids. In germline, CDR1 is LGHDT, CDR2 YNNKEL (reference sequence). V lost 7 bases and J 6 bases, leaving 10 bases between the germline ends. Written as DNA, the CDR3 is TGTGCCAGCAAGGGCGATGCCAATGAGCAGTTCTTC. Protein: CASKGDANEQFF.

This clone came up a few times. The chain has TRBV30 and TRBJ2-2; the D gene is possibly TRBD2 (6 bases). The germline gives CDR1 GTSNPN, CDR2 SVGIG (reference sequence). Between the trimmed V and J ends, which lost 1 base and 6 bases, there was a span of 18 bases. CDR3 length equals 16 residues. The CDR3: CAWSELGGIRAGELFF. In DNA form, the CDR3 reads TGTGCCTGGAGTGAATTAGGAGGGATCAGGGCCGGGGAGCTGTTTTTT.

This clone was seen only once. This chain joins TRBV25-1 and TRBJ2-1, with 10 bases matching TRBD1. This CDR3 region has 14 residues. The V segment lost 11 bases and the J segment 4 bases; nucleotides outside the gene matches: 8. Germline CDR1 reads MGHDK; CDR2 reads SYGVNS. CDR3 sequence: CAHNRDRGYNEQFF. CDR3 bases: TGTGCCCATAACCGGGACAGGGGATACAATGAGCAGTTCTTC.

The rearrangement links TRBV6-5 to TRBJ1-3; a weak D match, TRBD1 (5 bases). Trimming took 0 bases from V and 8 from J, leaving 14 bases between them. The CDR3 spans 15 residues. CDR1 is MNHEY and CDR2 is SVGAGI in the germline V gene. The CDR3 sequence: CASSYSRDLGDTIYF. Here the CDR3 DNA reads TGTGCCAGCAGTTACTCGCGCGATTTAGGGGACACCATATATTTT.

This chain connects TRBV11-2 to TRBJ2-7; 7 bases are shared with TRBD2. V lost 5 bases and J lost 3; bases outside the gene matches: 10. This CDR3 region has 15 residues. Germline V gene data show CDR1 as SGHAT and CDR2 as FQNNGV. The CDR3 nucleotides read TGTGCCAGCAGCATGACAATAGCGGGTGACTACGAGCAGTACTTC. This gives the protein CASSMTIAGDYEQYF.

The chain has TRBV5-1 and TRBJ1-1; 9 bases agree with TRBD1. In germline, CDR1 is SGHRS, CDR2 YFSETQ. The junction had 13 bases not matched to a gene; V was cut back by 4 bases and J by 3 bases. The CDR3 is made up of 17 amino acids. CDR3 nucleotides: TGCGCCAGCAGCACGGGACAGGGATCGGTAGGGTACACTGAAGCTTTCTTT. It encodes CASSTGQGSVGYTEAFF.